This T cell receptor (beta chain) was sequenced during a study of control samples from healthy donors and cancer patients. Clones were read by immunoSEQ multiplex PCR, and TCRdb kept only the in-frame ones, dropping some. The sample has 250,000 to 300,000 clones, over 75% seen once; the top ten hold roughly 14%. The CDR3 is made up of 14 amino acids. CDR1 KGHSH and CDR2 LQKENI come from the germline V gene. Trimming took off 4 bases at V and 5 bases at J, with 14 bases between the two ends. The sequenced sample was PBMCs. The clonotype was recovered from a woman aged 60-75 years with lung cancer. The chain carries TRBV18 and TRBJ1-1, with a possible D match to TRBD1 (5 bases). CDR3 sequence reads: CASSRPGGETEAFF. Written as DNA, the CDR3 is TGTGCCAGCTCACGACCCGGAGGGGAGACTGAAGCTTTCTTT.